This entry features one TCR beta chain sequence. Its antigen remains unidentified. This sample is drawn from a study of shared clonotypes between healthy human individuals. Across the study: Each donor's CD8 memory used one plate, CD8 naive two, each CD4 subset three.

The study separated CD4+ cells into CD45RA+ naive and CD45RA-negative memory subsets. Trimming left V 7 bases short and J 4 bases short, with 14 bases between. CDR3 size: 14 residues. Germline lookup yields CDR1 MNHEY and CDR2 SMNVEV (reference sequence). Generated by immunoSEQ multiplex PCR, the TCRdb table keeps only in-frame clones and is missing some. The table has 1.4 million or so clones, approximately 98.5% seen once. The study's findings and limits: Having only a few donors restricted how much genetic and exposure-history diversity was captured. Rarefaction exposed incomplete sorted-subset sequencing despite large depth.

This sequence was found in a man aged 30-40 years in good health. Sequenced: naive CD4+ T cells sorted from blood. As for subset: CD45RA+ positively selected. The V and J genes are TRBV27 and TRBJ2-1; D perhaps matches TRBD2 (5 bases). The CDR3 coding sequence is TGTGCCAGCATAGACTATTCGGGGTACAATGAGCAGTTCTTC. Protein product: CASIDYSGYNEQFF.